This T cell receptor (beta chain) came from a study of monozygotic twins with inflammatory bowel disease. TCRdb re-analyzed the 5' RACE reads; it lists each CDR3 protein once, without DNA. The repertoire table contains about 210,000 distinct CDR3 sequences. This CDR3 contains 17 residues. Germline lookup yields CDR1 LGHDT and CDR2 YNNKEL (reference sequence). Specimen: blood. V is TRBV3-1 and J is TRBJ2-2; with no DNA, the TCRdb D assignment of TRBD1 cannot be verified. The origin of this receptor is a human donor with ulcerative colitis or Crohn's disease, or a healthy co-twin of an affected twin (not recorded which). The CDR3 is CASSQPSSRGWAGELFF. Using reference TRBV3-1 and TRBJ2-2 for the parts outside the CDR3, the full variable domain is DTAVSQTPKYLVTQMGNDKSIKCEQNLGHDTMYWYKQDSKKFLKIMFSYNNKELIINETVPNRFSPKSPDKAHLNLHINSLELGDSAVYFCASSQPSSRGWAGELFFGEGSRLTVL.